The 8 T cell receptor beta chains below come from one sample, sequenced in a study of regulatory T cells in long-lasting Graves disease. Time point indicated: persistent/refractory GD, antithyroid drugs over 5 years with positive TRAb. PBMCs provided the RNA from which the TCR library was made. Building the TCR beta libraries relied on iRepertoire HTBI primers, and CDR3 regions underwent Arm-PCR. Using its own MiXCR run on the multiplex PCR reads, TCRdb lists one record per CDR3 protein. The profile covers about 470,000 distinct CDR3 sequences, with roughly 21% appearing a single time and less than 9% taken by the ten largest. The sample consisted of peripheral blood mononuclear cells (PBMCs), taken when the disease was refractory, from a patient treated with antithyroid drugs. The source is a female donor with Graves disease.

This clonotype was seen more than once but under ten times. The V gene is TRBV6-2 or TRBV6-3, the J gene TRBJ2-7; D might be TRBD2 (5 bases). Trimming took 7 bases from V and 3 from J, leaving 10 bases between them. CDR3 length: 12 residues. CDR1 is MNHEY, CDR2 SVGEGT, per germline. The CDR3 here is CASNTGFYEQYF. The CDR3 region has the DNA TGTGCCAGCAACACGGGGTTCTACGAGCAGTACTTC.

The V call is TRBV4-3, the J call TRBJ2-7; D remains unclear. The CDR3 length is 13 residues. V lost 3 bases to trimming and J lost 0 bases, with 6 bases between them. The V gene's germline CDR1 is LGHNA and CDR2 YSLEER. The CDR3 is CASSHGPSYEQYF. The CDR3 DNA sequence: TGCGCCAGCAGCCACGGGCCCTCCTACGAGCAGTACTTC.

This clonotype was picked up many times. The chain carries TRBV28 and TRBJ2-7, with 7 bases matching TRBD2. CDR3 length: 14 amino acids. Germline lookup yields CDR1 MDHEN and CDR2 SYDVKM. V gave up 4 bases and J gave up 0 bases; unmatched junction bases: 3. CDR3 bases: TGTGCCAGCAGTTGGGGGGGAATCTCCTACGAGCAGTACTTC. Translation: CASSWGGISYEQYF.

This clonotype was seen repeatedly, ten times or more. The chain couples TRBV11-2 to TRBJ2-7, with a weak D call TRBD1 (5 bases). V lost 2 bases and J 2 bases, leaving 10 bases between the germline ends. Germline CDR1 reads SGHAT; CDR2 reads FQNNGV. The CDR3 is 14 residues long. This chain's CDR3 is CASSLTGTPYEQYF. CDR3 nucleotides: TGTGCCAGCAGCTTAACAGGTACCCCCTACGAGCAGTACTTC.

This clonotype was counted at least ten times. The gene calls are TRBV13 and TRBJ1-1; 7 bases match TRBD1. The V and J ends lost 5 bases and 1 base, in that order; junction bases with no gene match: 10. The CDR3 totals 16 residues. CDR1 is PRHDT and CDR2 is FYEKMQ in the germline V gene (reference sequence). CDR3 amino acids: CASSPGGDSWNTEAFF. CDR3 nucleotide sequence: TGTGCCAGCAGCCCGGGGGGGGACAGTTGGAACACTGAAGCTTTCTTT.

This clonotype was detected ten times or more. The chain's CDR3 is CASTNPRRGGGNEKLFF. The DNA of the CDR3 is TGTGCCAGCACCAACCCCCGGCGTGGGGGGGGGAATGAAAAACTGTTTTTT. The chain employs TRBV12-3 or TRBV12-4 and TRBJ1-4; D might be TRBD1 (5 bases). V lost 7 bases, J lost 5 bases, and 23 bases lay in between. The CDR3 loop spans 17 amino acids.

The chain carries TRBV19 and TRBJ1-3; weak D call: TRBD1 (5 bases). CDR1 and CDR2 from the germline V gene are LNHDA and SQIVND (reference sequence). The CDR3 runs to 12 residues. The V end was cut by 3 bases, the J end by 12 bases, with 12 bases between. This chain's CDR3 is CASSMIGGGIYF. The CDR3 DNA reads TGTGCCAGTAGTATGATCGGGGGAGGCATATATTTT.

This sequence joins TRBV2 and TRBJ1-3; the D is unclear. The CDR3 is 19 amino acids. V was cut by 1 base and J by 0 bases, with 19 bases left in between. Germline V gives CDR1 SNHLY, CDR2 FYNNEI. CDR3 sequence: CASSEVLSTGFSSGNTIYF. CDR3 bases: TGTGCCAGCAGTGAAGTCCTATCTACGGGGTTTAGCTCTGGAAACACCATATATTTT.